The clone carrying this TCR beta chain was seen once. The antigen remains undetermined. J was trimmed by 4 bases and V by 5 bases; bases with no gene match: 3. This CDR3 has 16 amino acids. Germline V gene lookup returns CDR1 SEHNR and CDR2 FQNEAQ (reference sequence). Libraries were prepared by immunoSEQ multiplex PCR; TCRdb keeps only in-frame clonotypes and omits some of them. The table shows just under 80,000 clones, with about 89% occurring only once. This record comes from a study of OX40 agonist ivuxolimab in advanced cancers. Findings of the study overall: Low normalized T-cell clonal expansion was additionally recorded for some nonresponders.

The chain uses TRBV7-9 and TRBJ2-2, with 14 nucleotides matching TRBD2. The TCR comes from an adult with an advanced solid tumor such as melanoma, head and neck, liver or kidney cancer. The sample in question was CD4+ or CD8+ T cells sorted from blood, obtained in a trial of the OX40 agonist ivuxolimab. The CDR3 region is CASSPGLAGGTGELFF. The DNA of the CDR3 is TGTGCCAGCAGCCCCGGACTAGCGGGAGGCACCGGGGAGCTGTTTTTT.